One sample yielded the 13 T cell receptor beta chains listed below, sequenced in a study of early T cells in non-severe SARS-CoV-2 infection. MiXCR was run by TCRdb on the 5' RACE reads, yielding one entry per CDR3 protein. The data show tens of thousands of distinct CDR3 sequences, about 14% seen once. Sequencing used whole blood, obtained at baseline. The receptor source for this set is an adult who was a healthcare worker with PCR-confirmed SARS-CoV-2 infection or an uninfected control (not recorded which).

This clonotype was observed at least ten times. The chain uses TRBV27 and TRBJ2-1; 10 bases align to TRBD1. In germline, CDR1 is MNHEY, CDR2 SMNVEV (reference sequence). CDR3 length equals 15 residues. J was trimmed by 7 bases and V by 5 bases; bases with no gene match: 8. Written as DNA, the CDR3 is TGTGCCAGCAGTCGTCAGACAGGGGGCCGAAATGAGCAGTTCTTC. Translating gives CASSRQTGGRNEQFF.

In its sample, this clonotype was seen a few times. The J gene is TRBJ2-5, the V gene TRBV20-1; no clear D gene. The CDR3 has 14 amino acids. Germline V gives CDR1 DFQATT, CDR2 SNEGSKA (reference sequence). V lost 0 bases and J lost 2, with 10 bases in between. The CDR3 region is CSAREALRQETQYF. For the CDR3, the DNA is TGCAGTGCTAGAGAGGCGCTGAGGCAAGAGACCCAGTACTTC.

This chain connects TRBV5-1 to TRBJ2-3; 10 bases agree with TRBD2. Germline V CDR1 and CDR2: SGHRS, YFSETQ. This CDR3 region has 17 residues. V trimming: 2 bases; J trimming: 0 bases; junction bases outside the gene matches: 6. In DNA, the CDR3 is TGCGCCAGCAGCTTCCATCTAGCGGGAGAAAGCACAGATACGCAGTATTTT. The encoded protein is CASSFHLAGESTDTQYF.

V usage is TRBV28 and J usage is TRBJ2-1, with 7 positions matching TRBD1. The CDR3 length is 16 residues. V lost 5 bases to trimming and J lost 4 bases; unmatched junction nucleotides: 11. Per germline, CDR1 MDHEN and CDR2 SYDVKM. In DNA form, the CDR3 reads TGTGCCAGCAGTGTAACAGGGGTAAAGAGATACAATGAGCAGTTCTTC. Its protein is CASSVTGVKRYNEQFF.

The rearrangement uses TRBV14 and TRBJ2-3; 7 nucleotides agree with TRBD2. The germline V gene encodes CDR1 SGHDN and CDR2 FVKESK. V trimming: 0 bases; J trimming: 0 bases; junction bases outside the gene matches: 6. The CDR3 is made up of 17 amino acids. CDR3 in amino acids: CASSQDRSSGSTDTQYF. Here the CDR3 DNA reads TGTGCCAGCAGCCAAGATCGGTCTAGCGGTAGCACAGATACGCAGTATTTT.

The gene calls are TRBV20-1 and TRBJ2-4; possible D gene TRBD2, 5 bases. The CDR3 totals 16 residues. Per germline, CDR1 DFQATT and CDR2 SNEGSKA (reference sequence). V was trimmed by 0 bases and J by 0 bases, leaving 12 bases between them. CDR3 DNA: TGCAGTGCTAGAGATTGGCGGGCCCTAGCCAAAAACATTCAGTACTTC. Residues: CSARDWRALAKNIQYF.

This clonotype was counted a few times. The chain joins TRBV2 to TRBJ1-1; perhaps TRBD1 as D (6 bases). CDR3 length equals 13 residues. CDR1 and CDR2 from the germline V gene are SNHLY and FYNNEI. Trimming removed 4 bases at V and 2 bases at J, with 8 bases between. DNA of the CDR3: TGTGCCAGCAGTGGGGACACCAACACTGAAGCTTTCTTT. It specifies CASSGDTNTEAFF.

The chain carries TRBV7-9 and TRBJ1-1; perhaps TRBD1 as D (5 bases). Per the germline V gene, CDR1 is SEHNR and CDR2 is FQNEAQ (reference sequence). Trimming took off 8 bases at V and 0 bases at J, with 13 bases between the two ends. The CDR3 has 14 residues. The CDR3 loop is CASLRQGMNTEAFF. In DNA form, the CDR3 reads TGTGCCAGCCTGAGGCAGGGAATGAACACTGAAGCTTTCTTT. The full variable domain, completed using reference TRBV7-9 and TRBJ1-1, is DTGVSQNPRHKITKRGQNVTFRCDPISEHNRLYWYRQTLGQGPEFLTYFQNEAQLEKSRLLSDRFSAERPKGSFSTLEIQRTEQGDSAMYLCASLRQGMNTEAFFGQGTRLTVV.

The V call is TRBV28, the J call TRBJ2-4, with D hard to call. Germline V gene data show CDR1 as MDHEN and CDR2 as SYDVKM. With 6 bases removed from V and 0 bases from J, the gap between germline ends came to 15 bases. The CDR3 loop spans 16 amino acids. CDR3 protein: CASSPPGDLAKNIQYF. Here the CDR3 DNA reads TGTGCCAGCAGCCCTCCGGGCGACCTAGCCAAAAACATTCAGTACTTC.

This clonotype has at least ten counts. J is TRBJ2-3 and V is TRBV5-4; TRBD2 aligns across 12 bases. Germline V gene sequence: CDR1 SGHNT, CDR2 YYREEE (reference sequence). This CDR3 spans 15 amino acids. V lost 3 bases and J lost 6; bases outside the gene matches: 5. In DNA, the CDR3 is TGTGCCAGCAGCTCGAGACTAGCGGGAGTGGATACGCAGTATTTT. Encoded protein: CASSSRLAGVDTQYF.

This clonotype was detected only a few times. One end of the junction varies from germline; a read error may be responsible. The chain links TRBV28 to TRBJ2-5; the match to TRBD1 covers 7 bases. Germline CDR1 is MDHEN and CDR2 is SYDVKM. The CDR3 sequence is 11 residues long. The CDR3 sequence is CASSLGDSPYF. In DNA form, the CDR3 reads TGTGCCAGCAGTTTGGGGGACAGCCCATATTTC.

By share of the sample, this clonotype is medium-sized. This chain joins TRBV20-1 and TRBJ2-2; TRBD2 agrees at 7 bases. The CDR3 runs 15 residues. Germline CDR1 and CDR2: DFQATT and SNEGSKA (reference sequence). V dropped 0 bases and J dropped 6; count of bases not matched to a gene: 7. Here the CDR3 DNA reads TGCAGTGCTAGAGAGAGCGGGAAGGGGTCCGGGGAGCTGTTTTTT. Its translation is CSARESGKGSGELFF.

As to this clonotype: Just one base apart from a much larger clone, this may be a read error. V usage is TRBV20-1 and J usage is TRBJ1-2; D remains ambiguous. V dropped 0 bases and J dropped 3 bases, with 5 bases sitting between them. The CDR3 extends over 12 amino acids. Germline V lookup: CDR1 DFQATT, CDR2 SNEGSKA (reference sequence). CDR3 sequence (DNA): TGCAGTGCTAGAGATGGGGACTATGGCTACACCTTC. Translated, it gives CSARDGDYGYTF.